Reported below is one T cell receptor (beta chain). This clone showed up just once. What this receptor recognizes is not known. There are no base qualities to consult, and no much larger clone falls within one base. These data are taken from a study of T cells in placental villitis. Regarding the complete study: To test an allograft-versus-infection hypothesis, the study compared placental TCR-beta repertoires across three groups: villitis of unknown etiology, unaffected controls matched for gestational age, and infectious villitis.

Summary of the overall study and its limitations: Sequencing bulk tissue made it impossible to distinguish helper, regulatory or cytotoxic T cells or to tell maternal from fetal T cells, and the approach excluded gamma-delta receptors. Because the paraffin blocks included small amounts of decidua, some of the captured T cells, particularly in controls, may have been decidual rather than villous infiltrates. Higher CMV-specific clone frequencies were found in infectious CMV cases than in villitis of unknown etiology (approximately 0.011 vs 0.001), and no difference in CMV-specific clone frequencies was seen between villitis of unknown etiology and controls.

V loses 3 bases of germline sequence and J loses 5 bases, and the interval between the two ends is 13 bases. The germline V gene (reference sequence) specifies SEHNR as CDR1 and FQNEAQ as CDR2. The CDR3 numbers 14 residues from cysteine through phenylalanine. The kept DNA is CDR3 alone, 42 bases in frame from the first base. The five infectious villitis placentae, four with confirmed cytomegalovirus and one with Toxoplasma gondii, were included without being matched to the other groups. In the infectious villitis group, the mothers were found to be younger and to have smaller fetuses, and preterm delivery or intrauterine demise was recorded in two cases. Placentae were collected after delivery and examined grossly and histologically before archival tissue was selected. Five 10-micron scrolls were cut from each FFPE block, and DNA was isolated using the AllPrep DNA/RNA FFPE Tissue kit. DNA concentration and purity were evaluated by NanoDrop, whereas RNA quality was assessed on a Bioanalyzer.

Amplification of TCR-beta CDR3 regions from genomic DNA was performed with the immunoSEQ v4 bias-controlled multiplex PCR assay, which was run blinded to group allocation. To estimate nucleated cell and T cell quantities per sample, reference gene primers were included together with the TCR-beta primers. Sequencing of the libraries was performed on an Illumina MiSeq with a 100-cycle paired-end protocol. Turning to the authors' computational methods: Diversity and richness were calculated in immunoSEQ Analyzer software; richness by iChao1, clonality based on Pielou evenness and Shannon diversity (0-1, higher means less diverse). CDR3 amino acid sequences together with their V/J genes were searched in VDJdb for CMV, EBV and influenza A specificities using confidence 3 and substitution 2. The Morisita-Horn index was used to assess TCR-beta amino acid clonotype overlap between villitis of unknown etiology, infectious villitis and control repertoires. Imported from immuneACCESS, the table was reduced by TCRdb to in-frame sequences with V and J called. These copies leave out some clones; in studies compared against another copy, an unresolved V gene accounts for under half, and the cause of the remainder is not known. The V and J calls and clone size come from that table; D and trimming were worked out from the DNA. For this sample there are several thousand clones; 78% appear just once. Of the sample, about 9.6% falls within the top ten clones.

The chain uses TRBV7-9 and TRBJ2-5, with the D gene uncertain. The TCR was taken from a human patient with infectious villitis; the placental T cells may come from both mother and fetus. Sequencing was done on a sample of placental tissue containing maternal and fetal cells. CDR3 loop: CASSLEPPLETQYF. The sequence in DNA is TGTGCCAGCAGCTTGGAACCCCCTTTGGAGACCCAGTACTTC.